A single sample gave rise to the 19 T cell receptor beta chains below, sequenced in a study of blood T cell repertoires in COVID-19. Only in-frame clones appear in the TCRdb table, and some are missing; sequencing was by immunoSEQ multiplex PCR. The repertoire consists of 50,000 to 65,000 clones, with 81% occurring once and the leading ten covering roughly 5.5%. Material: peripheral blood. Receptors originate from a woman aged 60-70 years with acute or convalescent COVID-19.

The chain employs TRBV10-2 and TRBJ2-1; 11 bases align to TRBD2. V dropped 4 bases and J dropped 6; count of bases not matched to a gene: 2. Germline CDR1 is WSHSY and CDR2 is SAAADI. There are 14 residues in the CDR3. The CDR3 nucleotides read TGCGCCAGCAGTGTAGCGGGAGGGGGCAATGAGCAGTTCTTC. Translating it yields CASSVAGGGNEQFF.

The chain employs TRBV10-3 and TRBJ1-5, with D hard to call. The V and J ends lost 3 bases and 9 bases respectively, with 12 bases between them. Germline CDR1 and CDR2: ENHRY and SYGVKD. The CDR3 consists of 13 residues. CDR3 sequence reads: CAISDQNLGPQHF. The CDR3 DNA is TGTGCCATCAGTGACCAAAACCTCGGGCCCCAGCATTTT.

V is TRBV6-5 and J is TRBJ2-5, with D hard to call. Per germline, CDR1 MNHEY and CDR2 SVGAGI. V lost 8 bases to trimming and J lost 5 bases, with 21 bases between them. The CDR3 has 15 residues. DNA for the CDR3: TGTGCCAGCTCGTCCCCGCGTTCCCGGGTGGAGACCCAGTACTTC. Its translation: CASSSPRSRVETQYF.

The chain carries TRBV5-1 and TRBJ1-5, with 7 bases lining up with TRBD1. The CDR3 loop spans 16 amino acids. Losses at the gene ends were 0 bases for V and 3 bases for J; bases not matched to a gene: 6. Germline V CDR1 and CDR2: SGHRS, YFSETQ. Here the CDR3 reads CASSLGDSLLNQPQHF. CDR3 sequence (DNA): TGCGCCAGCAGCTTGGGGGACAGTCTGCTCAATCAGCCCCAGCATTTT.

V gene TRBV11-3 combines with J gene TRBJ1-1; D is undetermined. Germline CDR1 SGHNT, CDR2 YENEEA. The CDR3 is made up of 13 amino acids. V lost 3 bases to trimming and J lost 7 bases, with 12 bases between them. The CDR3 DNA follows: TGTGCCAGCAGCTTCTCCCCGGGTAATGAAGCTTTCTTT. As protein: CASSFSPGNEAFF.

This clone was observed a handful of times. This rearrangement joins TRBV7-9 to TRBJ1-5; 8 bases map to TRBD1. The CDR3 length is 16 residues. Per germline, CDR1 SEHNR and CDR2 FQNEAQ (reference sequence). V shed 3 bases, J shed 5 bases, and the junction held 9 bases outside the gene matches. The CDR3 DNA reads as TGTGCCAGCAGCTTTTGGCGGACAGGGCTTTATCAGCCCCAGCATTTT. It codes for CASSFWRTGLYQPQHF.

V and J are TRBV29-1 and TRBJ2-3; 10 nucleotides agree with TRBD2. The CDR3 is 14 amino acids. CDR1 is SQVTM and CDR2 is ANQGSEA in the germline V gene. V lost 5 bases, J lost 1 base, and 3 bases stayed unmatched. CDR3 DNA sequence: TGCAGCGTTCCTAGCGGGAGTGGCACAGATACGCAGTATTTT. This encodes CSVPSGSGTDTQYF.

This clone came up a few times. The V gene is TRBV28, the J gene TRBJ1-2; D gene unclear. V lost 6 bases and J 2 bases, leaving 4 bases between the germline ends. Germline assignment: CDR1 MDHEN and CDR2 SYDVKM. The CDR3 has 11 amino acids. CDR3 nucleotides: TGTGCCAGCAGGGAGAACTATGGCTACACCTTC. Encoded protein: CASRENYGYTF.

This sequence joins TRBV20-1 and TRBJ2-3, with no clear D. The CDR3 sequence is 11 residues long. Germline assignment: CDR1 DFQATT and CDR2 SNEGSKA (reference sequence). V was pared by 0 bases and J by 6 bases, with 4 bases between. CDR3 nucleotide sequence: TGCAGTGCTAGAGATCGGGATACGCAGTATTTT. As protein: CSARDRDTQYF.

The gene calls are TRBV11-2 and TRBJ2-7, with D unclear. The ends were cut back, 5 bases at V and 3 bases at J, with 8 bases in the middle. The germline gives CDR1 SGHAT, CDR2 FQNNGV. The CDR3 contains 12 residues. CDR3 coding DNA: TGTGCCAGCAGCGTATCCTTCTACGAGCAGTACTTC. Translated: CASSVSFYEQYF.

V gene TRBV15 combines with J gene TRBJ1-3; no reliable D call. Germline values: CDR1 LNHNV, CDR2 YYDKDF (reference sequence). The V and J ends lost 5 bases and 4 bases respectively, with 12 bases between them. The CDR3 length is 14 residues. Here the CDR3 DNA reads TGTGCCACCAGCCCCCGGGAAACGGGAAACACCATATATTTT. Translating it yields CATSPRETGNTIYF. Variable domain in full (rest from reference TRBV15 and TRBJ1-3): DAMVIQNPRYQVTQFGKPVTLSCSQTLNHNVMYWYQQKSSQAPKLLFHYYDKDFNNEADTPDNFQSRRPNTSFCFLDIRSPGLGDTAMYLCATSPRETGNTIYFGEGSWLTVV.

The gene calls are TRBV12-3 or TRBV12-4 and TRBJ1-1; perhaps TRBD1 as D (6 bases). The CDR3 sequence is 11 residues long. Between the trimmed V and J ends, which lost 2 bases and 11 bases, there was a span of 9 bases. CDR3 residues: CASSLLGAAFF. The CDR3 bases are TGTGCCAGCAGTTTATTGGGGGCCGCTTTCTTT.

This clone was found once. This chain connects TRBV11-1 to TRBJ2-1; D gene uncertain. The CDR3 loop spans 13 amino acids. V lost 3 bases, J lost 5 bases, and 8 bases lay in between. Germline CDR1 is SGHAT and CDR2 is FQDESV (reference sequence). This chain's CDR3 is CASSFNYNNEQFF. CDR3 nucleotides: TGTGCCAGCAGCTTTAACTATAACAATGAGCAGTTCTTC.

The rearrangement links TRBV27 to TRBJ2-1; D perhaps matches TRBD1 (7 bases). V was shortened by 6 bases and J by 10 bases, with 19 bases between the two germline ends. The CDR3 sequence is 14 residues long. Germline V gene sequence: CDR1 MNHEY, CDR2 SMNVEV (reference sequence). The CDR3, as DNA: TGTGCCAGCAGGATAGCCAGGGGGGCAGGGGAGCAGTTCTTC. Encoded protein: CASRIARGAGEQFF.

J is TRBJ1-1 and V is TRBV5-8; possible D gene TRBD1, 5 bases. This CDR3 spans 15 amino acids. The V end was cut by 4 bases, the J end by 0 bases, with 13 bases between. The germline V gene encodes CDR1 SGHTS and CDR2 YDEGEE. CDR3 region: CASSQGPGLNTEAFF. The CDR3 DNA follows: TGTGCCAGCAGCCAGGGCCCGGGCTTGAACACTGAAGCTTTCTTT. The full variable domain, rest sourced from reference TRBV5-8 and TRBJ1-1, is EAGVTQSPTHLIKTRGQQATLRCSPISGHTSVYWYQQALGLGLQFLLWYDEGEERNRGNFPPRFSGRQFPNYSSELNVNALELEDSALYLCASSQGPGLNTEAFFGQGTRLTVV.

The rearrangement joins TRBV7-9 to TRBJ1-4; D gene unclear. The V end was cut by 2 bases, the J end by 0 bases, with 10 bases between. This CDR3 has 16 residues. CDR1 SEHNR and CDR2 FQNEAQ come from the germline V gene (reference sequence). DNA for the CDR3: TGTGCCAGCAGCTTATGGTTAGGAGCAACTAATGAAAAACTGTTTTTT. It yields the protein CASSLWLGATNEKLFF.

J is TRBJ1-1 and V is TRBV14; D unclear. The ends were cut back, 2 bases at V and 3 bases at J, with 7 bases in the middle. The CDR3 extends over 13 amino acids. Germline V gene lookup returns CDR1 SGHDN and CDR2 FVKESK. For the CDR3, the DNA is TGTGCCAGCAGCCAACAGGTCTACACTGAAGCTTTCTTT. This codes for CASSQQVYTEAFF. The whole variable domain, filled in from reference TRBV14 and TRBJ1-1, reads EAGVTQFPSHSVIEKGQTVTLRCDPISGHDNLYWYRRVMGKEIKFLLHFVKESKQDESGMPNNRFLAERTGGTYSTLKVQPAELEDSGVYFCASSQQVYTEAFFGQGTRLTVV.

V and J are TRBV29-1 and TRBJ1-6; perhaps TRBD1 as D (5 bases). The V end lost 3 bases, the J end lost 6 bases, and 18 bases lay between the germline ends. The CDR3 is 16 residues long. Germline V gene sequence: CDR1 SQVTM, CDR2 ANQGSEA. CDR3 DNA: TGCAGCGTTGATTCCGCAGGGAATCTGACTAATTCACCCCTCCACTTT. Its protein is CSVDSAGNLTNSPLHF.

The sample holds a few counts of this clone. The chain is built from TRBV3-1 (or the pseudogene TRBV3-2) and TRBJ2-1; TRBD2 aligns across 7 bases. The V segment lost 4 bases and the J segment 0 bases; nucleotides outside the gene matches: 3. The CDR3 spans 15 residues. Germline CDR1 reads LGHDT; CDR2 reads YNNKEL (reference sequence). In DNA, the CDR3 is TGTGCCAGCAGCCCTGAGCGGGGCTCCTACAATGAGCAGTTCTTC. Its translation: CASSPERGSYNEQFF.